Shown below are 20 T cell receptor beta chains from a single sample sequenced in a study of T cell responses to AZD1222 COVID-19 vaccine. Sequencing used immunoSEQ multiplex PCR; TCRdb keeps in-frame clones, though not all of them. The sample carries 68,000 or so clones, around four fifths recorded once. Sequencing used peripheral blood, obtained on day 0 of AZD1222 vaccination. These receptors were collected from an adult in good health.

This clone has a single count. This sequence joins TRBV5-1 and TRBJ2-2, with D perhaps TRBD1 (5 bases). The V end was cut by 5 bases, the J end by 0 bases, with 11 bases between. Germline V lookup: CDR1 SGHRS, CDR2 YFSETQ. The CDR3 sequence is 15 residues long. This CDR3 is CASRAGNANTGELFF. CDR3 in DNA: TGCGCCAGCAGGGCAGGGAACGCGAACACCGGGGAGCTGTTTTTT.

This chain joins TRBV6-1 and TRBJ1-5; 7 nucleotides align to TRBD1. The trim removed 2 bases at V and 2 bases at J, leaving 9 bases unmatched. Germline lookup yields CDR1 MNHNS and CDR2 SASEGT. The CDR3 loop spans 17 amino acids. CDR3 protein: CASSEHSDRAGNQPQHF. The CDR3 DNA follows: TGTGCCAGCAGTGAACATTCCGACAGGGCGGGCAATCAGCCCCAGCATTTT.

This clone was picked up one time. The chain carries TRBV5-4 and TRBJ2-7, with 12 nucleotides matching TRBD2. The V gene end was trimmed by 3 bases and the J gene end by 5 bases; junction bases not matched to a gene: 3. The CDR3 spans 14 residues. Germline V gene lookup returns CDR1 SGHNT and CDR2 YYREEE (reference sequence). The CDR3 reads CASSSRTSGDEQYF. The CDR3 bases are TGTGCCAGCAGCTCAAGGACTAGCGGGGACGAGCAGTACTTC.

This clone has just a few counts. This sequence joins TRBV7-8 and TRBJ1-4, with D perhaps matching TRBD1 (5 bases). Trimming removed 5 bases at V and 6 bases at J, with 13 bases between. There are 14 residues in the CDR3. The germline V gene encodes CDR1 SGHVS and CDR2 FQNEAQ. The CDR3 region has the DNA TGTGCCAGCAGCCCGGGGGGACGCGATGAAAAACTGTTTTTT. Translation: CASSPGGRDEKLFF.

This chain links TRBV29-1 with TRBJ1-1, with 7 bases matching TRBD1. The CDR3 is made up of 14 amino acids. V lost 3 bases and J lost 7; bases outside the gene matches: 11. CDR1 and CDR2 (germline): SQVTM, ANQGSEA. The CDR3 region is CSVDTKGRGDEAFF. The CDR3 coding sequence is TGCAGCGTTGACACTAAGGGCAGGGGGGATGAAGCTTTCTTT.

The genes are TRBV19 and TRBJ1-1, with D possibly matching TRBD1 (6 bases). Trimming stripped 3 bases from V and 4 bases from J, with 6 bases between. The CDR3 length is 12 residues. Germline-derived CDR1 and CDR2 are LNHDA and SQIVND (reference sequence). The chain's CDR3 is CASSMTGTEAFF. CDR3 DNA sequence: TGTGCCAGTAGTATGACAGGCACTGAAGCTTTCTTT.

V gene TRBV6-5 combines with J gene TRBJ1-2; D uncertain. Trimming stripped 8 bases from V and 2 bases from J, with 9 bases between. CDR3 length: 12 amino acids. CDR1 and CDR2 from the germline V gene are MNHEY and SVGAGI. The CDR3 DNA follows: TGTGCCAGCTCCAGAACGAACTATGGCTACACCTTC. Translating gives CASSRTNYGYTF.

This clone was seen a handful of times. The CDR3 coding sequence is TGTGCCAGCAGCCCACTAGCGGGGGGGCGTCGTGAGCAGTTCTTC. It encodes CASSPLAGGRREQFF. The chain carries TRBV3-1 (or the pseudogene TRBV3-2) and TRBJ2-1; 13 bases align to TRBD2. CDR1 and CDR2 (germline): LGHDT, YNNKEL (reference sequence). V lost 4 bases and J lost 9; bases outside the gene matches: 6. The CDR3 covers 15 residues.

This clone was picked up one time. V gene TRBV5-1 combines with J gene TRBJ2-3; TRBD1 matches 7 bases. The CDR3 sequence is 15 residues long. CDR1 is SGHRS and CDR2 is YFSETQ in the germline V gene. V dropped 5 bases and J dropped 0; count of bases not matched to a gene: 6. CDR3 DNA sequence: TGCGCCAGCAGACGAGGGGGCACTAGCACAGATACGCAGTATTTT. Protein sequence: CASRRGGTSTDTQYF.

CDR3 coding DNA: TGTGCCAGCAGTGAATGGGATCCGAAATACGAGCAGTACTTC. Translated: CASSEWDPKYEQYF. The chain employs TRBV2 and TRBJ2-7; no firm D call. Trimming stripped 2 bases from V and 4 bases from J, with 12 bases between. CDR1 is SNHLY, CDR2 FYNNEI, per germline. This CDR3 is 14 amino acids long.

A few counts support this clone. The chain carries TRBV7-8 and TRBJ1-1; the match to TRBD1 covers 7 bases. CDR3 length: 15 amino acids. CDR1 is SGHVS and CDR2 is FQNEAQ in the germline V gene. The J segment lost 4 bases and the V segment lost 5 bases, leaving 10 bases of the junction unmatched. CDR3 protein: CASSPLGGGGTEAFF. The DNA of the CDR3 is TGTGCCAGCAGCCCCCTAGGGGGCGGGGGCACTGAAGCTTTCTTT.

The chain is built from TRBV2 and TRBJ1-6, with D possibly matching TRBD1 (5 bases). The CDR3 spans 13 residues. Trimming stripped 10 bases from V and 7 bases from J, with 14 bases between. Germline CDR1 and CDR2: SNHLY and FYNNEI. The CDR3 is CATLTERNSPLHF. The CDR3 DNA reads TGTGCCACCTTGACAGAGAGGAATTCACCCCTCCACTTT.

The V call is TRBV11-3, the J call TRBJ2-1; D is possibly TRBD1 (5 bases). The CDR3 runs to 14 residues. Trimming shortened V by 1 base and J by 4 bases, and 8 bases separated the two germline ends. Germline V gene sequence: CDR1 SGHNT, CDR2 YENEEA. CDR3 residues: CASSLGGQYNEQFF. The DNA of the CDR3 is TGTGCCAGCAGCTTAGGGGGCCAATACAATGAGCAGTTCTTC. The full variable domain, its missing parts supplied by reference TRBV11-3 and TRBJ2-1, is EAGVVQSPRYKIIEKKQPVAFWCNPISGHNTLYWYLQNLGQGPELLIRYENEEAVDDSQLPKDRFSAERLKGVDSTLKIQPAELGDSAVYLCASSLGGQYNEQFFGPGTRLTVL.

The chain uses TRBV29-1 and TRBJ2-1; maybe TRBD1 (5 bases). Between the trimmed V and J ends, which lost 6 bases and 2 bases, there was a span of 17 bases. In germline, CDR1 is SQVTM, CDR2 ANQGSEA. The length of the CDR3 is 15 residues. For the CDR3, the DNA is TGCAGCGTATATGGCGCACCAGGGACCTACAATGAGCAGTTCTTC. It specifies CSVYGAPGTYNEQFF.

This sequence joins TRBV28 and TRBJ1-2; D might be TRBD1 (5 bases). The CDR3 is made up of 15 amino acids. CDR1 MDHEN and CDR2 SYDVKM come from the germline V gene. The V gene lost 2 bases and the J gene lost 4 bases, with 14 bases spanning the gap. The CDR3 DNA reads TGTGCCAGCAGTTTAGGGGGGTTGATGGGCTATGGCTACACCTTC. Translation gives CASSLGGLMGYGYTF.

V usage is TRBV6-1 and J usage is TRBJ2-7, with 9 bases that match TRBD2. From germline, CDR1 is MNHNS and CDR2 SASEGT. The CDR3 has 14 amino acids. V lost 5 bases to trimming and J lost 4 bases; unmatched junction nucleotides: 6. The CDR3 DNA is TGTGCCAGCAGTTCCGCGACTAGCGGTTACGAGCAGTACTTC. Its translation: CASSSATSGYEQYF.

This chain connects TRBV27 to TRBJ2-1; D call uncertain. CDR3 length equals 14 residues. Germline V CDR1 and CDR2: MNHEY, SMNVEV (reference sequence). The V end lost 5 bases, the J end lost 1 base, and 9 bases lay between the germline ends. The CDR3 region has the DNA TGTGCCAGCAGTCCCTACCCGTCCTACAATGAGCAGTTCTTC. It translates to CASSPYPSYNEQFF.

This clone was picked up a small number of times. The chain links TRBV5-4 to TRBJ2-7; maybe TRBD1 (6 bases). The germline gives CDR1 SGHNT, CDR2 YYREEE (reference sequence). This CDR3 contains 13 residues. Trimming shortened V by 0 bases and J by 3 bases, and 7 bases separated the two germline ends. CDR3 residues: CASSLEGGYEQYF. CDR3 DNA: TGTGCCAGCAGCTTGGAAGGGGGCTACGAGCAGTACTTC.

V usage is TRBV19 and J usage is TRBJ1-1; 7 nucleotides agree with TRBD1. Losses at the gene ends were 6 bases for V and 1 base for J; bases not matched to a gene: 11. Germline lookup yields CDR1 LNHDA and CDR2 SQIVND (reference sequence). The length of the CDR3 is 16 residues. In DNA, the CDR3 is TGTGCCAGTAGGGAGATAAAGGGACAGACGAACACTGAAGCTTTCTTT. It codes for CASREIKGQTNTEAFF.

The rearrangement uses TRBV3-1 (or the pseudogene TRBV3-2) and TRBJ1-1; D is unclear. Trimming shortened V by 0 bases and J by 1 base, and 12 bases separated the two germline ends. CDR3 size: 16 residues. The V gene's germline CDR1 is LGHDT and CDR2 YNNKEL (reference sequence). The chain's CDR3 is CASSQEFLSKNTEAFF. In nucleotides, the CDR3 is TGTGCCAGCAGCCAAGAATTCCTCTCCAAGAACACTGAAGCTTTCTTT.